Listed here are 23 T cell receptor beta chains from one sample, sequenced in a study of cytotoxic CD8 clonotypes in ibrutinib-treated CLL (dated by TCRdb to 2020 to 2023). Library preparation used the immunoSEQ multiplex PCR assay. TCRdb stores this immuneACCESS table with in-frame sequences only. Part of the clones is absent; in the studies checked, under half of the shortfall reflects unresolved V genes, and no reason is known for the rest. The sample data list approximately 200,000 clones, and about two thirds of these were observed just once. The ten largest clones represent around 15% of the sample. Read against the paper, the sample's time point label means: around 2 years on ibrutinib. This specimen consisted of PBMCs, obtained after 24 months of ibrutinib treatment. All receptors derive from a human donor with chronic lymphocytic leukemia.

The rearrangement uses TRBV5-1 and TRBJ2-7; the match to TRBD2 covers 14 bases. V lost 3 bases and J lost 6; bases outside the gene matches: 8. The V gene's germline CDR1 is SGHRS and CDR2 YFSETQ. This CDR3 has 16 residues. CDR3 DNA: TGCGCCAGCAGCTCAGGACTAGCGGGAGGTCTGGCCGAGCAGTACTTC. This gives the protein CASSSGLAGGLAEQYF.

This clone came up a few times. V and J are TRBV2 and TRBJ2-7; maybe TRBD2 (5 bases). Trimming removed 4 bases at V and 9 bases at J, with 13 bases between. Germline values: CDR1 SNHLY, CDR2 FYNNEI. This CDR3 is built from 12 residues. The CDR3 reads CASSGPGNGQYF. The CDR3 DNA is TGTGCCAGCAGTGGGCCCGGGAATGGGCAGTACTTC.

The J gene is TRBJ2-5, the V gene TRBV7-2; 11 bases are shared with TRBD2. V shed 5 bases, J shed 1 base, and the junction held 6 bases outside the gene matches. Germline CDR1 is SGHTA and CDR2 is FQGNSA. The CDR3 runs 16 residues. In DNA form, the CDR3 reads TGTGCCAGCAGCGGGGGACTAGCGGAGGGCCAAGAGACCCAGTACTTC. Protein product: CASSGGLAEGQETQYF.

The J gene is TRBJ2-5, the V gene TRBV5-1, with 13 bases matching TRBD2. V shed 4 bases and J 1 base; nucleotides not matched to a gene: 13. Germline V gives CDR1 SGHRS, CDR2 YFSETQ. This CDR3 spans 19 amino acids. CDR3 sequence: CASSGLIPGLAGLQETQYF. The CDR3 coding sequence is TGCGCCAGCAGCGGTCTTATTCCGGGACTAGCGGGGCTCCAAGAGACCCAGTACTTC.

The chain joins TRBV5-6 to TRBJ2-1; 8 bases map to TRBD2. This CDR3 is 17 amino acids long. Trimming at V came to 0 bases and at J to 0 bases, leaving 5 bases not matched to a gene. The germline CDR1 and CDR2 sequences are SGHDT and YYEEEE. The CDR3 nucleotides are TGTGCCAGCAGCTTGGAGCTAGCGGGTTTCTCCTACAATGAGCAGTTCTTC. This codes for CASSLELAGFSYNEQFF.

This clone was recorded a few times. The V gene is TRBV6-1, the J gene TRBJ1-1; a weak D match, TRBD1 (5 bases). Between the trimmed V and J ends, which lost 6 bases and 1 base, there was a span of 9 bases. The germline V gene has CDR1 MNHNS and CDR2 SASEGT. The CDR3 spans 13 residues. The CDR3: CASRAQANTEAFF. CDR3 nucleotides: TGTGCCAGCAGGGCACAGGCGAACACTGAAGCTTTCTTT.

The V gene is TRBV28, the J gene TRBJ2-5; TRBD1 might be the D (6 bases). CDR1 and CDR2 from the germline V gene are MDHEN and SYDVKM. The CDR3 spans 14 residues. V was pared by 6 bases and J by 4 bases, with 15 bases between. The CDR3 DNA reads TGTGCCAGCAGGTCGCAGGGGTCGCCAGAGACCCAGTACTTC. Translation: CASRSQGSPETQYF. The variable domain in full, with the rest retrieved from reference TRBV28 and TRBJ2-5, is DVKVTQSSRYLVKRTGEKVFLECVQDMDHENMFWYRQDPGLGLRLIYFSYDVKMKEKGDIPEGYSVSREKKERFSLILESASTNQTSMYLCASRSQGSPETQYFGPGTRLLVL.

V is TRBV5-1 and J is TRBJ2-7; D is possibly TRBD1 (6 bases). Germline values: CDR1 SGHRS, CDR2 YFSETQ. V was cut by 6 bases and J by 2 bases, with 12 bases left in between. CDR3 length: 13 amino acids. The CDR3 DNA follows: TGCGCCAGCACCCAGGACAGAACCTACGAGCAGTACTTC. Translated: CASTQDRTYEQYF.

The chain has TRBV25-1 and TRBJ2-3; possibly TRBD1 for D (6 bases). The CDR3 has 15 amino acids. Trimming removed 5 bases at V and 3 bases at J, with 15 bases between. The germline CDR1 and CDR2 sequences are MGHDK and SYGVNS. CDR3 in amino acids: CASSSDRYVTDTQYF. The CDR3 bases are TGTGCCAGCAGTTCGGACAGATATGTAACAGATACGCAGTATTTT.

The V call is TRBV19, the J call TRBJ1-2; D is unclear. The CDR3 has 12 residues. V was trimmed by 4 bases and J by 1 base, leaving 4 bases between them. CDR1 is LNHDA, CDR2 SQIVND, per germline (reference sequence). The chain's CDR3 is CASSNSNYGYTF. As DNA, the CDR3 is TGTGCCAGTAGTAACAGTAACTATGGCTACACCTTC.

V is TRBV28 and J is TRBJ1-2, with 9 nucleotides matching TRBD1. Trimming removed 6 bases from V and 4 bases from J; junction bases left unmatched: 12. The germline V gene has CDR1 MDHEN and CDR2 SYDVKM. The CDR3 runs to 16 residues. The CDR3 loop reads CASSPSGGQGLYGYTF. The CDR3 bases are TGTGCCAGCAGCCCATCCGGGGGACAGGGACTCTATGGCTACACCTTC.

This clone was detected only a few times. V and J are TRBV4-2 and TRBJ1-3, with 9 bases lining up with TRBD1. CDR3 length: 16 residues. Germline loops: CDR1 LGHNA, CDR2 YNFKEQ. With 4 bases clipped from V and 4 bases from J, the junction kept 8 bases outside the gene matches. CDR3 protein: CASSLSGQGQGNTIYF. CDR3 DNA sequence: TGTGCCAGCAGCCTTTCGGGACAGGGACAAGGAAACACCATATATTTT.

The chain has TRBV18 and TRBJ2-7, with unresolved D. Looked up from germline, CDR1 is KGHSH and CDR2 is LQKENI. Deletions cut 0 bases from V and 0 bases from J, with 6 bases between. The CDR3 sequence is 14 residues long. The CDR3 is CASSPPGSSYEQYF. The CDR3 DNA sequence: TGTGCCAGCTCACCACCGGGGTCCTCCTACGAGCAGTACTTC. Full variable domain (remainder filled in from reference TRBV18 and TRBJ2-7): NAGVMQNPRHLVRRRGQEARLRCSPMKGHSHVYWYRQLPEEGLKFMVYLQKENIIDESGMPKERFSAEFPKEGPSILRIQQVVRGDSAAYFCASSPPGSSYEQYFGPGTRLTVT.

The J gene is TRBJ1-1, the V gene TRBV27, with unresolved D. The V end was cut by 7 bases, the J end by 2 bases, with 14 bases between. CDR3 length equals 14 residues. CDR1 MNHEY and CDR2 SMNVEV come from the germline V gene (reference sequence). DNA of the CDR3: TGTGCCAGCACCTCTCGGTCGGCCAACACTGAAGCTTTCTTT. Residues: CASTSRSANTEAFF.

This clone is a singleton in its sample. V is TRBV19 and J is TRBJ2-7; D possibly corresponds to TRBD1 (6 bases). CDR3 length: 14 residues. The V end lost 6 bases, the J end lost 3 bases, and 15 bases lay between the germline ends. Germline-derived CDR1 and CDR2 are LNHDA and SQIVND (reference sequence). CDR3 loop: CASRKRDTYYEQYF. CDR3 nucleotides: TGTGCCAGTAGGAAACGGGACACCTACTACGAGCAGTACTTC.

The chain links TRBV7-6 to TRBJ2-5; 8 nucleotides line up with TRBD1. Trimming cost V 5 bases and J 5 bases; bases outside gene matches: 10. Germline loops: CDR1 SGHVS, CDR2 FNYEAQ. This CDR3 has 15 amino acids. As DNA, the CDR3 is TGTGCCAGCAGCCCAAGCCCAGGGGGCGAGGAGACCCAGTACTTC. It codes for CASSPSPGGEETQYF. Together with reference TRBV7-6 and TRBJ2-5, the CDR3 gives the full variable domain: GAGVSQSPRYKVTKRGQDVALRCDPISGHVSLYWYRQALGQGPEFLTYFNYEAQQDKSGLPNDRFSAERPEGSISTLTIQRTEQRDSAMYRCASSPSPGGEETQYFGPGTRLLVL.

This clone was found a few times. This sequence joins TRBV4-1 and TRBJ2-5; TRBD1 agrees at 7 bases. Germline CDR1 and CDR2: MGHRA and YSYEKL. The length of the CDR3 is 17 residues. V dropped 0 bases and J dropped 5; count of bases not matched to a gene: 12. Here the CDR3 DNA reads TGCGCCAGCAGCCAAGAGGTCGTAGGGGGCGCGTTTGAGACCCAGTACTTC. This sequence encodes CASSQEVVGGAFETQYF.

The chain has TRBV7-2 and TRBJ2-7, with 10 bases identical to TRBD2. CDR3 length: 15 amino acids. Germline CDR1 is SGHTA and CDR2 is FQGNSA. V was pared by 5 bases and J by 3 bases, with 7 bases of the junction left unmatched. CDR3 sequence (DNA): TGTGCCAGCAGCCCAGGGGGACTAGCGTTCTACGAGCAGTACTTC. It encodes CASSPGGLAFYEQYF.

This chain connects TRBV14 to TRBJ2-2; the match to TRBD2 covers 9 bases. From germline, CDR1 is SGHDN and CDR2 FVKESK. V lost 5 bases, J lost 4 bases, and 5 bases stayed unmatched. There are 15 residues in the CDR3. As DNA, the CDR3 is TGTGCCAGCAGCACGGGACTAGCCCTCACCGGGGAGCTGTTTTTT. Protein: CASSTGLALTGELFF.

This sequence joins TRBV7-2 and TRBJ1-1; a weak D match, TRBD1 (5 bases). Trimming pared 5 bases from V and 3 bases from J, leaving 13 bases between. CDR3 size: 14 residues. CDR1 SGHTA and CDR2 FQGNSA come from the germline V gene. The CDR3 sequence: CASSRRGRDTEAFF. DNA for the CDR3: TGTGCCAGCAGCCGCCGTGGCAGGGACACTGAAGCTTTCTTT.

This clone was counted between two and nine times. The chain carries TRBV4-3 and TRBJ1-5; D gene uncertain. Looked up from germline, CDR1 is LGHNA and CDR2 is YSLEER. The V and J ends lost 0 bases and 5 bases respectively, with 5 bases between them. The CDR3 spans 13 residues. CDR3 protein: CASSQDVHQPQHF. The DNA for the CDR3 is TGCGCCAGCAGCCAAGATGTTCATCAGCCCCAGCATTTT.

The chain recombines TRBV28 with TRBJ1-5; tentative D call: TRBD1 (5 bases). In germline, CDR1 is MDHEN, CDR2 SYDVKM. V shed 7 bases and J shed 0 bases, with 16 bases lying between them. This CDR3 has 16 amino acids. CDR3 residues: CASTTWAGDSNQPQHF. The CDR3 DNA reads TGTGCCAGCACTACCTGGGCGGGGGATAGCAATCAGCCCCAGCATTTT.

This clone has more than one count but fewer than ten. This rearrangement joins TRBV30 to TRBJ1-1; D gene ambiguous. Germline lookup yields CDR1 GTSNPN and CDR2 SVGIG (reference sequence). The CDR3 totals 13 residues. The germline V and J ends were trimmed by 0 bases and 0 bases, with 5 bases remaining between them. Written as DNA, the CDR3 is TGTGCCTGGAGTGTACACTTGAACACTGAAGCTTTCTTT. This sequence encodes CAWSVHLNTEAFF.